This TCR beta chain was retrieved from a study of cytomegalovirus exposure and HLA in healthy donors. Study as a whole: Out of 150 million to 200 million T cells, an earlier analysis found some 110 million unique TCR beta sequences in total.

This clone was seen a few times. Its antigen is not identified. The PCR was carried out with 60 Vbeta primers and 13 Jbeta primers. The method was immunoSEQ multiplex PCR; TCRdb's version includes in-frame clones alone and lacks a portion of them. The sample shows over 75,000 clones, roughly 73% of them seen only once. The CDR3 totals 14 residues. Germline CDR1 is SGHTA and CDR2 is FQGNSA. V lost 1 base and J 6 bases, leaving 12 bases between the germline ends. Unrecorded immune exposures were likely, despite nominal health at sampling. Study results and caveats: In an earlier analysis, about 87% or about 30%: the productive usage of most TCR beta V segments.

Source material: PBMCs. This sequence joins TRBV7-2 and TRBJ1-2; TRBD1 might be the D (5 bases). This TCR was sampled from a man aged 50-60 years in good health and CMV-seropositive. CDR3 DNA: TGTGCCAGCAGCTTAGTGCGGGACGGGGATGGCTACACCTTC. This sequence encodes CASSLVRDGDGYTF.